This TCR beta chain was recovered during a study of PD-1 blockade in mismatch repair-deficient tumors. Regarding the study as a whole: After pembrolizumab, tumor-resident clones rose rapidly, then generally contracted before radiologic responses.

Clones were read by immunoSEQ multiplex PCR, and TCRdb kept only the in-frame ones, dropping some. Of under 50,000 clones in the sample, roughly 77% were seen once. On this clone: The antigen remains unidentified.

Germline loops: CDR1 LGHNA, CDR2 YSLEER. V was cut by 0 bases and J by 1 base, with 4 bases left in between. The CDR3 sequence is 14 residues long. The sequencing here drew on peripheral blood, taken 4 weeks after starting pembrolizumab. This receptor was identified in an adult with mismatch repair-deficient cancer. V usage is TRBV4-3 and J usage is TRBJ1-5; no clear D. The CDR3 loop is CASSQDTSNQPQHF. The CDR3 DNA is TGCGCCAGCAGCCAAGATACGAGCAATCAGCCCCAGCATTTT.